The clone carrying this TCR beta chain was counted ten times or more. Its target is not known. The repertoire was sequenced with immunoSEQ multiplex PCR; TCRdb's copy has only in-frame clones and lacks some. Of 64,000 or so clones in the sample, over 60% were seen once. Per the germline V gene, CDR1 is LGHNA and CDR2 is YSLEER. The CDR3 runs to 19 residues. V was clipped by 3 bases and J by 0 bases, with 21 bases between them. The data were obtained in a study of memory CD4+ T cells and cytomegalovirus serostatus. The wider study: This sample comes from healthy Belgian adults, several CMV seropositive, 24 seronegative. Broader study findings: Median bootstrapped AUC for CMV status was about 0.94 originally, roughly 0.92 US-trained. The CMV-associated TCR signature appears largely within the CD4+ memory repertoire.

Single viable CD3+CD4+CD8-CD45RO+ cells were sorted as the memory CD4+ T cells. Input material: memory CD4+ T cells from blood. This rearrangement joins TRBV4-3 to TRBJ2-1, with a weak D call TRBD2 (7 bases). This receptor was identified in an adult in good health and CMV-seronegative. CDR3 sequence reads: CASSHGGGGFISSYNEQFF. The CDR3 DNA sequence: TGCGCCAGCAGCCACGGAGGGGGGGGATTTATTAGCTCCTACAATGAGCAGTTCTTC.